Detailed here is one T cell receptor (beta chain). Its target is unknown. These data are taken from a study of CD4 T cells in relation to SARS-CoV-2 and coronaviruses. Study context: Crossreactive spike epitopes shared across donors were mapped to their HLA restriction. Broader study findings: Culture-expanded clones reflect memory recall rather than primary priming during culture. Crossreactive clones expanded significantly less to SARS-CoV-2 than monoreactive clones.

From germline, CDR1 is MNHEY and CDR2 SMNVEV (reference sequence). V lost 0 bases and J lost 5, with 17 bases in between. The CDR3 runs to 16 residues. The method was immunoSEQ multiplex PCR; TCRdb's version includes in-frame clones alone and lacks a portion of them. The sample consists of some 40,000 clones, 75% to 90% of them appearing once. J is TRBJ2-7 and V is TRBV27; D uncertain. The receptor was isolated from an adult with COVID-19. The sequenced sample was memory CD4+ T cells from PBMCs. CDR3 nucleotides: TGTGCCAGCAGTTTATCCCTCCGGGTTGCGAGAGACGAGCAGTACTTC. This translates into CASSLSLRVARDEQYF.